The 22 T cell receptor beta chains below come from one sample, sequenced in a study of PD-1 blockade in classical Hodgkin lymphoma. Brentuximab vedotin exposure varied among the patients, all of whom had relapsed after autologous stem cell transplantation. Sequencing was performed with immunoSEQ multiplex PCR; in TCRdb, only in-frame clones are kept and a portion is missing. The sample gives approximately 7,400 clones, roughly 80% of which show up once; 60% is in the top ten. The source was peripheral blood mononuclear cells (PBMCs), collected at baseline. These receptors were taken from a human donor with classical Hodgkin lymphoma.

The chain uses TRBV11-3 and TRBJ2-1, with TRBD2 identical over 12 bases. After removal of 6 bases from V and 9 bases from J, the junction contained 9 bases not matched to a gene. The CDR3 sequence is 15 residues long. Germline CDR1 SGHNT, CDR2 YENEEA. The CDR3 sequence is CASRGSSGRASEQFF. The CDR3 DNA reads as TGTGCCAGCAGGGGATCTAGCGGGAGGGCCAGTGAGCAGTTCTTC. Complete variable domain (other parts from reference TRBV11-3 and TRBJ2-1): EAGVVQSPRYKIIEKKQPVAFWCNPISGHNTLYWYLQNLGQGPELLIRYENEEAVDDSQLPKDRFSAERLKGVDSTLKIQPAELGDSAVYLCASRGSSGRASEQFFGPGTRLTVL.

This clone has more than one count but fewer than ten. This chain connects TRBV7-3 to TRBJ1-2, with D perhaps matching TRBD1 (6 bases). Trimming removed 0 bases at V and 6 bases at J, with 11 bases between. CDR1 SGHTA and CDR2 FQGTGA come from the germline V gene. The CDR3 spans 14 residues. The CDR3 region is CASSLTGGFDGYTF. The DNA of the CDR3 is TGTGCCAGCAGCTTAACAGGGGGTTTTGATGGCTACACCTTC.

The CDR3 sequence: CASSLVEQLYGYTF. As DNA, the CDR3 is TGTGCCAGCAGCTTGGTTGAACAGCTCTATGGCTACACCTTC. The chain employs TRBV5-6 and TRBJ1-2; D is ambiguous. CDR1 SGHDT and CDR2 YYEEEE come from the germline V gene. CDR3 length equals 14 residues. The V end was cut by 0 bases, the J end by 4 bases, with 10 bases between.

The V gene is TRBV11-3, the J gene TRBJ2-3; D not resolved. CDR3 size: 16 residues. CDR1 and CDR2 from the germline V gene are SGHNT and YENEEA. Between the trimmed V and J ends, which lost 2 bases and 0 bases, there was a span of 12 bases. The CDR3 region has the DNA TGTGCCAGCAGCTTACCCCTGGATACTAGCACAGATACGCAGTATTTT. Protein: CASSLPLDTSTDTQYF.

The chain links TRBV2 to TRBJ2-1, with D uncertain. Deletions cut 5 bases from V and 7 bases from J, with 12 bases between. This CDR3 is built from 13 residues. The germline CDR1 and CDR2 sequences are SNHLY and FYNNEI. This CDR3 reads CASSPTLLNEQFF. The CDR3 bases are TGTGCCAGCAGTCCTACTCTACTAAATGAGCAGTTCTTC.

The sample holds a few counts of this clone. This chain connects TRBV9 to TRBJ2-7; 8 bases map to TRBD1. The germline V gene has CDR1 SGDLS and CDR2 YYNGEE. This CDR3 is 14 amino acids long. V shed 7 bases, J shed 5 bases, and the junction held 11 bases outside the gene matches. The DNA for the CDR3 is TGTGCCAGCTCCATCGGACAGGGCTTCGACGAGCAGTACTTC. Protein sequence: CASSIGQGFDEQYF.

The CDR3 sequence: CASSLGAGYGYTF. The CDR3 bases are TGTGCCAGCAGTTTAGGGGCAGGGTATGGCTACACCTTC. The chain employs TRBV28 and TRBJ1-2, with a tentative D call TRBD1 (5 bases). Per the germline V gene, CDR1 is MDHEN and CDR2 is SYDVKM. This CDR3 is 13 amino acids long. Trimming removed 2 bases from V and 5 bases from J, with 9 bases in between.

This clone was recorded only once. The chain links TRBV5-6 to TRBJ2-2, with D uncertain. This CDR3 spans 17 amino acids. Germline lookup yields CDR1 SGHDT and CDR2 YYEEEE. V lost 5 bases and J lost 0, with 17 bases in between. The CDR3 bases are TGTGCCAGCAGTGCCGCGATGTTGGGCGCGAACACCGGGGAGCTGTTTTTT. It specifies CASSAAMLGANTGELFF.

This CDR3 is CASSPVGKNTEAFF. CDR3 bases: TGTGCCAGCTCACCAGTGGGAAAGAACACTGAAGCTTTCTTT. The genes are TRBV18 and TRBJ1-1; unclear D gene. The CDR3 has 14 residues. Trimming cost V 2 bases and J 1 base, with 8 bases left between them. Germline lookup yields CDR1 KGHSH and CDR2 LQKENI.

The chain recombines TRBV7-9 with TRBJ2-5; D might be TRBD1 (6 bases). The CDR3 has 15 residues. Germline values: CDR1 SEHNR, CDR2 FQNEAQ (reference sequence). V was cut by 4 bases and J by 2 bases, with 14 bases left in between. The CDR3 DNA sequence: TGTGCCAGCAGCTCTCCGGGACAACTACAAGAGACCCAGTACTTC. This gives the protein CASSSPGQLQETQYF.

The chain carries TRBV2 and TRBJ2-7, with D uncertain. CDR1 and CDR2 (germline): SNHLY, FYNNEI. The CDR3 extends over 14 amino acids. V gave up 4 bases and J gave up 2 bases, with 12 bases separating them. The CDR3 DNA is TGTGCCAGCAGTGGAGAAAGGGTGCCCTACGAGCAGTACTTC. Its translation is CASSGERVPYEQYF.

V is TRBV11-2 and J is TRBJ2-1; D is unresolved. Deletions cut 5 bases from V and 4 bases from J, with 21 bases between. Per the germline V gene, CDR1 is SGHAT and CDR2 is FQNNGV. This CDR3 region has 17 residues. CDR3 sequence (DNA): TGTGCCAGCAGCCTAGGGTTTGGTAGAGCTGGTTACAATGAGCAGTTCTTC. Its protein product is CASSLGFGRAGYNEQFF.

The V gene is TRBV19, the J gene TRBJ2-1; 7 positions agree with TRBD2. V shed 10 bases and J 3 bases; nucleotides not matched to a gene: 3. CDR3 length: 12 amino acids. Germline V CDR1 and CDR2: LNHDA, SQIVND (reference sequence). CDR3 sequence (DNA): TGTGCCACCGTAGCGGGCTACAATGAGCAGTTCTTC. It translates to CATVAGYNEQFF.

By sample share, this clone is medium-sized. The CDR3 nucleotides are TGCAGCGGCCGGGACGGCGATAGCAATCAGCCCCAGCATTTT. It codes for CSGRDGDSNQPQHF. The chain has TRBV29-1 and TRBJ1-5; maybe TRBD1 (5 bases). Germline V gives CDR1 SQVTM, CDR2 ANQGSEA. This CDR3 spans 14 amino acids. Trimming pared 7 bases from V and 0 bases from J, leaving 13 bases between.

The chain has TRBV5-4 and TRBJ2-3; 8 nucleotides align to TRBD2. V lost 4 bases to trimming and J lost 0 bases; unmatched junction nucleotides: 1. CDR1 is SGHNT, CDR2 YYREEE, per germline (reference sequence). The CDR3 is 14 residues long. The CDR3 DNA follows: TGTGCCAGCAGCAGCGGGAGAAGCACAGATACGCAGTATTTT. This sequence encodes CASSSGRSTDTQYF.

CDR3 loop: CASSPDRGYGYTF. The CDR3 DNA follows: TGTGCCAGCAGCCCCGACAGGGGCTATGGCTACACCTTC. The chain has TRBV5-6 and TRBJ1-2; 8 positions match TRBD1. V lost 4 bases, J lost 4 bases, and 3 bases stayed unmatched. CDR1 and CDR2 (germline): SGHDT, YYEEEE. The CDR3 contains 13 residues.

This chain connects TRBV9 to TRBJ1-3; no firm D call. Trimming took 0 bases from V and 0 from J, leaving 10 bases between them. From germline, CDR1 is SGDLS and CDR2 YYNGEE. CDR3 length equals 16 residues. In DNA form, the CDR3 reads TGTGCCAGCAGCGTAGGAACGGCTAGCTCTGGAAACACCATATATTTT. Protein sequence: CASSVGTASSGNTIYF.

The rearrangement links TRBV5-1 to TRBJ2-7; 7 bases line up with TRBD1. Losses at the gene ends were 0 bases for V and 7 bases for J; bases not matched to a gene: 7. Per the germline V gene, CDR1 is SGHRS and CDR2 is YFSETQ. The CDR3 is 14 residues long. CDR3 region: CASSLDEGAREQYF. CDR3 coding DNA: TGCGCCAGCAGCTTGGATGAGGGGGCGCGGGAGCAGTACTTC.

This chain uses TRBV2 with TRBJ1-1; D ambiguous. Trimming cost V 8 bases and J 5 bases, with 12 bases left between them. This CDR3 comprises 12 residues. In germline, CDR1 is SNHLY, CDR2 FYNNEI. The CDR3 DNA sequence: TGTGCCAGCGAATCCGATAGTACTGAAGCTTTCTTT. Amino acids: CASESDSTEAFF.

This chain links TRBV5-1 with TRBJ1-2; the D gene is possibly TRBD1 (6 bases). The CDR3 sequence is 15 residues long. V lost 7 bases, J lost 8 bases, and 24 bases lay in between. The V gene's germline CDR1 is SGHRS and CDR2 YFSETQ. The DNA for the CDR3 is TGCGCCAGCGCCGAGGGGGGCCTAACAGGGAGCGGCTACACCTTC. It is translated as CASAEGGLTGSGYTF.

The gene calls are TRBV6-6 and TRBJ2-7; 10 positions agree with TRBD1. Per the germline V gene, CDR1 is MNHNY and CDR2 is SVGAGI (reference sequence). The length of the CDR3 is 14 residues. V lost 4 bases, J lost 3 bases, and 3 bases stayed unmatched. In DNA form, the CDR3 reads TGTGCCAGCAGTTCTGGACAGGGGGTCTACGAGCAGTACTTC. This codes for CASSSGQGVYEQYF.

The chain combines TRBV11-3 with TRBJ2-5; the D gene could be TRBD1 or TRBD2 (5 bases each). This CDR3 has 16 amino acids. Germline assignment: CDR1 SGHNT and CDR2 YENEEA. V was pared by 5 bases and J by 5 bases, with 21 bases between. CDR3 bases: TGTGCCAGCAGCCTTGCCGGGCAGGGAGTATTGGAGACCCAGTACTTC. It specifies CASSLAGQGVLETQYF.